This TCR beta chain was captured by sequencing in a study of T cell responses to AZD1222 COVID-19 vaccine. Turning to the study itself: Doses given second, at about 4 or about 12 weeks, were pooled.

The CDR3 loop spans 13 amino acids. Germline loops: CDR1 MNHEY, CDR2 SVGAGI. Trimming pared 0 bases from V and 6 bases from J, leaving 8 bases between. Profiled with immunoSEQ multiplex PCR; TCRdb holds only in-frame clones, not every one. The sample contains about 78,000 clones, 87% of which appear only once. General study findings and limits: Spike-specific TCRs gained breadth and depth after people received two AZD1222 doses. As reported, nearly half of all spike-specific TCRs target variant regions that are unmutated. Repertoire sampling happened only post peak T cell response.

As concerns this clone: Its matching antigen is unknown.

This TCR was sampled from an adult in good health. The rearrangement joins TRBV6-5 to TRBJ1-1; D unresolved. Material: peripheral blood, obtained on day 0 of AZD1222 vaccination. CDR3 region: CASSYSETAEAFF. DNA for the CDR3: TGTGCCAGCAGTTACTCGGAAACCGCTGAAGCTTTCTTT.